The 12 T cell receptor beta chains below come from one sample, sequenced in a study of PD-1 blockade in classical Hodgkin lymphoma. As to time point: cycle 4 day 1 (C4D1), after 5 to 7 weeks of nivolumab. Every patient relapsed after autologous stem cell transplantation, and brentuximab vedotin exposure varied. The protocol was immunoSEQ multiplex PCR, while the TCRdb copy is restricted to in-frame clones and leaves out a portion. The sample carries about 24,000 clones, 81% recorded once. Source: peripheral blood mononuclear cells (PBMCs), taken before the fourth cycle of nivolumab. These receptors came from a human donor with classical Hodgkin lymphoma.

The rearrangement links TRBV7-8 to TRBJ2-1; D uncertain. The length of the CDR3 is 14 residues. V lost 2 bases and J 4 bases, leaving 9 bases between the germline ends. CDR1 is SGHVS and CDR2 is FQNEAQ in the germline V gene. CDR3: CASSLTRTYNEQFF. The CDR3 region has the DNA TGTGCCAGCAGCTTAACTCGGACGTACAATGAGCAGTTCTTC. Based on the CDR3 plus reference TRBV7-8 and TRBJ2-1, the full variable domain is GAGVSQSPRYKVAKRGQDVALRCDPISGHVSLFWYQQALGQGPEFLTYFQNEAQLDKSGLPSDRFFAERPEGSVSTLKIQRTQQEDSAVYLCASSLTRTYNEQFFGPGTRLTVL.

V gene TRBV6-5 combines with J gene TRBJ1-1; no definite D call. Germline V lookup: CDR1 MNHEY, CDR2 SVGAGI. This CDR3 region has 14 residues. Deletions cut 2 bases from V and 4 bases from J, with 11 bases between. CDR3: CASSYVREGTEAFF. The CDR3 DNA sequence: TGTGCCAGCAGTTACGTTCGTGAAGGCACTGAAGCTTTCTTT.

The chain uses TRBV13 and TRBJ2-3; the D gene is possibly TRBD2 (6 bases). Deletions cut 7 bases from V and 6 bases from J, with 20 bases between. This CDR3 has 15 residues. Germline loops: CDR1 PRHDT, CDR2 FYEKMQ (reference sequence). The CDR3, as DNA: TGTGCCAGCACCGAGAGACTAGGATTCATTGATACGCAGTATTTT. Translated: CASTERLGFIDTQYF.

This sequence joins TRBV19 and TRBJ2-5, with TRBD1 matching 8 bases. Gene TRBJ2-7 matches the end of the DNA better, so the J call may be wrong. CDR3 length: 15 amino acids. From germline, CDR1 is LNHDA and CDR2 SQIVND (reference sequence). The CDR3 sequence: CASSIALTGEHEQYF. CDR3 sequence (DNA): TGTGCCAGTAGTATTGCGCTGACAGGGGAGCACGAGCAGTACTTC.

This chain joins TRBV2 and TRBJ2-4; D remains ambiguous. V gave up 6 bases and J gave up 0 bases, with 15 bases separating them. There are 16 residues in the CDR3. From germline, CDR1 is SNHLY and CDR2 FYNNEI. For the CDR3, the DNA is TGTGCCAGCAGCGAACCCCCTTGGGGAGCCAAAAACATTCAGTACTTC. Its protein is CASSEPPWGAKNIQYF.

This clone was picked up one time. The V call is TRBV6-6, the J call TRBJ1-2; D uncertain. With 3 bases removed from V and 5 bases from J, the gap between germline ends came to 7 bases. The CDR3 extends over 12 amino acids. Germline lookup yields CDR1 MNHNY and CDR2 SVGAGI (reference sequence). The CDR3 sequence: CASSYQGYGYTF. The CDR3 DNA follows: TGTGCCAGCAGTTATCAAGGGTATGGCTACACCTTC.

The chain employs TRBV27 and TRBJ2-7; TRBD1 aligns across 9 bases. The germline V gene encodes CDR1 MNHEY and CDR2 SMNVEV (reference sequence). The V segment lost 2 bases and the J segment 7 bases; nucleotides outside the gene matches: 6. The CDR3 is made up of 14 amino acids. This chain's CDR3 is CASSLPPGTGEQYF. CDR3 in DNA: TGTGCCAGCAGTTTACCTCCCGGGACAGGGGAGCAGTACTTC.

This clone turned up a few times. The chain employs TRBV6-1 and TRBJ1-1, with D unclear. Germline CDR1 is MNHNS and CDR2 is SASEGT. The CDR3 has 13 amino acids. V dropped 8 bases and J dropped 0 bases, with 10 bases sitting between them. DNA for the CDR3: TGTGCCAGCCCCTCGAGGATGAACACTGAAGCTTTCTTT. Its protein is CASPSRMNTEAFF.

V and J are TRBV4-2 and TRBJ2-1; 8 bases align to TRBD2. The germline CDR1 and CDR2 sequences are LGHNA and YNFKEQ. With 0 bases clipped from V and 3 bases from J, the junction kept 1 base outside the gene matches. This CDR3 comprises 15 residues. CDR3 sequence reads: CASSQDAGGYNEQFF. Here the CDR3 DNA reads TGTGCCAGCAGCCAAGACGCGGGGGGCTACAATGAGCAGTTCTTC.

The rearrangement uses TRBV6-1 and TRBJ2-7, with D possibly being TRBD1 (6 bases). The germline V and J ends were trimmed by 6 bases and 2 bases, with 11 bases remaining between them. CDR1 and CDR2 (germline): MNHNS, SASEGT. The CDR3 loop spans 13 amino acids. The CDR3, as DNA: TGTGCCAGCAGAAGGACAGATGCCTACGAGCAGTACTTC. Translated, it gives CASRRTDAYEQYF.

This clone qualifies as medium-sized. The chain joins TRBV2 to TRBJ2-7; no reliable D call. The CDR3 contains 12 residues. Germline CDR1 and CDR2: SNHLY and FYNNEI. Trimming took 2 bases from V and 0 from J, leaving 2 bases between them. As DNA, the CDR3 is TGTGCCAGCAGTGAACTCTCCTACGAGCAGTACTTC. Translating gives CASSELSYEQYF.

The chain carries TRBV6-5 and TRBJ1-2, with D possibly matching TRBD1 (6 bases). CDR3 length: 15 residues. Between the trimmed V and J ends, which lost 5 bases and 2 bases, there was a span of 15 bases. Looked up from germline, CDR1 is MNHEY and CDR2 is SVGAGI. The CDR3, as DNA: TGTGCCAGCAGTACCTCACGGACAGAGAACTATGGCTACACCTTC. Encoded protein: CASSTSRTENYGYTF.